Listed below are T cell receptor beta chains from one sample, sequenced in a study of sequential checkpoint blockade in melanoma. Generated by immunoSEQ multiplex PCR, the TCRdb table keeps only in-frame clones and is missing some. The table has 9,500 to 15,000 clones, about four fifths seen once. The material was CD8+ T cells sorted from blood (inferred from file names), obtained from a patient given nivolumab and ipilimumab in sequence. Receptor source: a human donor with melanoma. Each CDR3 is given with its conserved first and last residue. D genes are given only for firm matches. For some rows the clone size is stated as once, few or many, or as a class when expanded; others skip it.

>TRBV9|TRBJ1-1|TRBD1|-
CASSPPGQGLNTEAFF
TGTGCCAGCAGCCCCCCGGGACAGGGGTTGAACACTGAAGCTTTCTTT
>TRBV4-2|TRBJ2-2|TRBD1|-
CASSQVPGQQNTGELFF
TGTGCCAGCAGCCAAGTACCGGGACAGCAAAACACCGGGGAGCTGTTTTTT
>TRBV19|TRBJ1-2|TRBD1|-
CASKYRGSYGYTF
TGTGCCAGCAAATACAGGGGCTCATATGGCTACACCTTC
>TRBV7-6|TRBJ2-1|-|-
CASSVGGPSSYNEQFF
TGTGCCAGCAGCGTCGGGGGGCCGAGTTCCTACAATGAGCAGTTCTTC
>TRBV27|TRBJ2-1|TRBD2|-
CASGTSGNDEQFF
TGTGCCAGCGGCACTAGCGGGAACGATGAGCAGTTCTTC
>TRBV5-6|TRBJ2-3|-|once
CASSLDPLLGHTDTQYF
TGTGCCAGCAGCTTGGACCCCCTCTTGGGGCACACAGATACGCAGTATTTT
>TRBV19|TRBJ1-2|TRBD1|-
CASSTDRDLGYGYTF
TGTGCCAGTAGTACCGACAGGGACCTGGGCTATGGCTACACCTTC
>TRBV14|TRBJ2-7|-|few
CASSQWSGYYEQYF
TGTGCCAGCAGCCAGTGGTCAGGGTACTACGAGCAGTACTTC
>TRBV5-4|TRBJ2-7|TRBD2|-
CASSLKASGTLYEQYF
TGTGCCAGCAGCTTGAAGGCTAGCGGGACGCTCTACGAGCAGTACTTC
>TRBV4-2|TRBJ1-1|TRBD1|-
CASSQDRGDTEAFF
TGTGCCAGCAGCCAGGACAGGGGGGACACTGAAGCTTTCTTT
>TRBV19|TRBJ2-1|-|-
CASSIEAVTYNEQFF
TGTGCCAGTAGTATAGAGGCAGTAACCTACAATGAGCAGTTCTTC
>TRBV5-1|TRBJ2-1|TRBD1|-
CASSLVQGAHNEQFF
TGCGCCAGCAGCTTGGTACAGGGGGCCCACAATGAGCAGTTCTTC
>TRBV5-1|TRBJ2-1|TRBD2|once
CASSLESGNYNEQFF
TGCGCCAGCAGCTTGGAAAGCGGGAACTACAATGAGCAGTTCTTC
>TRBV19|TRBJ2-1|TRBD2|-
CASSPGGDYNEQFF
TGTGCCAGTAGCCCCGGGGGGGATTACAATGAGCAGTTCTTC
>TRBV21-1|TRBJ1-1|-|-
CASSKKEGTGVGVKTEAFF
TGTGCCAGCAGCAAAAAAGAAGGGACAGGGGTAGGGGTGAAGACTGAAGCTTTCTTT
>TRBV4-1|TRBJ1-5|TRBD1|-
CASSQEPGQDNQPQHF
TGCGCCAGCAGCCAAGAACCGGGACAGGACAATCAGCCCCAGCATTTT
>TRBV27|TRBJ2-1|TRBD2|once
CASSLAGGPIYEQFF
TGTGCCAGCAGTTTAGCGGGAGGGCCGATATATGAGCAGTTCTTC
>TRBV5-1|TRBJ2-3|TRBD2|-
CASSFVSGTGTDTQYF
TGCGCCAGCAGCTTCGTTAGCGGGACCGGGACAGATACGCAGTATTTT
>TRBV7-9|TRBJ2-5|-|-
CASSFALVETQYF
TGTGCCAGCAGCTTTGCCTTAGTAGAGACCCAGTACTTC
>TRBV29-1|TRBJ1-4|-|-
CSVYLGHHHEKLFF
TGCAGCGTATATTTAGGACATCACCATGAAAAACTGTTTTTT
>TRBV6-5|TRBJ2-3|TRBD1|-
CASSSDRGITDTQYF
TGTGCCAGCAGTTCGGACAGGGGTATCACAGATACGCAGTATTTT
>TRBV4-2|TRBJ2-3|TRBD1|few
CASSQGTGHTDTQYF
TGTGCCAGCAGCCAAGGGACAGGGCACACAGATACGCAGTATTTT
>TRBV15|TRBJ2-1|TRBD1|-
CATSPGQGLDNEQFF
TGTGCCACCTCCCCGGGACAGGGTTTGGACAATGAGCAGTTCTTC
>TRBV19|TRBJ1-1|-|-
CASTVGATEAFF
TGTGCCAGTACGGTCGGAGCCACTGAAGCTTTCTTT
>TRBV6-1|TRBJ2-1|TRBD2|-
CASSGLLAGGPYNEQFF
TGTGCCAGCAGTGGGTTACTAGCGGGAGGGCCGTACAATGAGCAGTTCTTC
>TRBV27|TRBJ1-1|TRBD1|few
CASSYSTGKASVLWKAFF
TGTGCCAGCAGTTACTCGACAGGGAAAGCTTCAGTCCTGTGGAAGGCTTTCTTT
>TRBV1|TRBJ2-7|-|-
CTSITVGEDSEEQYF
TGCACCAGCATCACTGTCGGGGAGGATTCGGAGGAGCAGTACTTC
>TRBV9|TRBJ2-5|-|-
CASSVGTGRETQYF
TGTGCCAGCAGCGTAGGAACAGGGCGAGAGACCCAGTACTTC
>TRBV7-9|TRBJ1-2|-|-
CASSLAGANYGYTF
TGTGCCAGCAGCTTAGCCGGAGCTAACTATGGCTACACCTTC
>TRBV28|TRBJ2-7|TRBD1|-
CATSPGQGFHEQYF
TGTGCCACTTCACCGGGACAGGGGTTCCACGAGCAGTACTTC
>TRBV29-1|TRBJ2-2|-|-
CSVYWATGELFF
TGCAGCGTTTACTGGGCCACCGGGGAGCTGTTTTTT
>TRBV27|TRBJ1-6|-|-
CASSLPGGKNSPLHF
TGTGCCAGCAGTTTACCGGGGGGAAAAAATTCACCCCTCCACTTT
>TRBV10-3|TRBJ2-7|TRBD2|-
CAIVWGGTAWSSYEQYF
TGTGCCATCGTCTGGGGAGGGACCGCCTGGAGCTCCTACGAGCAGTACTTC
>TRBV5-6|TRBJ2-2|TRBD1|-
CASSSGQGNTGELFF
TGTGCCAGCAGCTCGGGACAGGGGAACACCGGGGAGCTGTTTTTT
>TRBV27|TRBJ2-7|-|once
CASSPLDSTYEQYF
TGTGCCAGCAGTCCCCTAGATTCGACCTACGAGCAGTACTTC
>TRBV7-9|TRBJ2-7|-|-
CASSFPGASYEQYF
TGTGCCAGCAGTTTCCCAGGGGCCTCCTACGAGCAGTACTTC
>TRBV7-9|TRBJ2-2|-|large
CASSPLLGAGELFF
TGTGCCAGCAGCCCCCTCTTAGGGGCCGGGGAGCTGTTTTTT
>TRBV6-1|TRBJ2-1|TRBD2|-
CASSELLAGGPYNEQFF
TGTGCCAGCAGTGAGTTACTAGCGGGAGGACCCTACAATGAGCAGTTCTTC
>TRBV6-4|TRBJ2-3|TRBD2|-
CASSDSSGGADTQYF
TGTGCCAGCAGTGACTCAAGCGGGGGGGCAGATACGCAGTATTTT
>TRBV7-8|TRBJ2-7|-|once
CASSLPLGAQAPYEQYF
TGTGCCAGCAGCTTACCTTTAGGGGCCCAGGCCCCTTACGAGCAGTACTTC
>TRBV7-8|TRBJ2-7|TRBD1|-
CASSFPRVSRDRGDYEQYF
TGTGCCAGCAGCTTCCCTAGAGTTAGCCGGGACAGGGGTGACTACGAGCAGTACTTC
>TRBV6-1|TRBJ1-5|-|-
CASSERGTGNQPQHF
TGTGCCAGCAGTGAAAGGGGAACAGGCAATCAGCCCCAGCATTTT